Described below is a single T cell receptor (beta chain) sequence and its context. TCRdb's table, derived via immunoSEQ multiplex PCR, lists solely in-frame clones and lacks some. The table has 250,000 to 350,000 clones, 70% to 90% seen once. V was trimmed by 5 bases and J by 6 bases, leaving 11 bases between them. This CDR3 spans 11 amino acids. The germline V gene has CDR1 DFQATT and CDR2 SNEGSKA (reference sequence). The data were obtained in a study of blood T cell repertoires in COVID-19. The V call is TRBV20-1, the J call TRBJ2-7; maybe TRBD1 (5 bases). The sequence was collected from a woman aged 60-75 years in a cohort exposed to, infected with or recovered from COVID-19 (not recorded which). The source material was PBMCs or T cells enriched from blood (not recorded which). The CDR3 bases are TGCAGTGCTCGCAGGGCTCTCGAGCAGTACTTC. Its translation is CSARRALEQYF.